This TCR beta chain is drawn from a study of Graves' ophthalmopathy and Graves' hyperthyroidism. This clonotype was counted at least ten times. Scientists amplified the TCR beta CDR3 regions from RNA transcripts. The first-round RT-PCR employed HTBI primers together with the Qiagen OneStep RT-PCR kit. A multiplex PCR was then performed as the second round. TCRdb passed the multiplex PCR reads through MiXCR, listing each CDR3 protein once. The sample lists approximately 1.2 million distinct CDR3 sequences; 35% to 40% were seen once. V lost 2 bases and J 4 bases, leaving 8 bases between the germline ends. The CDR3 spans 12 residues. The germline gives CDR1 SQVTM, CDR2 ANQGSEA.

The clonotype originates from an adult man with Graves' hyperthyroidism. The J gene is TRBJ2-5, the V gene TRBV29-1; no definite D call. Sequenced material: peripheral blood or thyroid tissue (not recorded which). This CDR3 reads CSVERSGETQYF. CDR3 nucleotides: TGCAGCGTTGAAAGGTCAGGAGAGACCCAGTACTTC. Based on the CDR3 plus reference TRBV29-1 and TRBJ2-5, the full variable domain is SAVISQKPSRDICQRGTSLTIQCQVDSQVTMMFWYRQQPGQSLTLIATANQGSEATYESGFVIDKFPISRPNLTFSTLTVSNMSPEDSSIYLCSVERSGETQYFGPGTRLLVL.